One sample yielded the 30 T cell receptor beta chains listed below, sequenced in a study of post-analysis software for immune sequencing data. Overall study findings and caveats: Four or five TRBV segments (TRBV5-6, TRBV5-1 and TRBV20-1 among them) occurred more frequently in patients than in controls.

Prepared libraries of TCR beta cDNA carried unique molecular identifiers. TCRdb itself ran the PCR reads through MiXCR, one entry per CDR3 protein. The table has about 810,000 distinct CDR3 sequences, 53% seen once. These receptors are not linked to any known antigen. Input material: blood. These receptors originate from a girl aged 5 to 17 with multiple sclerosis.

The count of this clonotype is one. J is TRBJ2-7 and V is TRBV20-1; TRBD2 matches at 11 bases. V lost 2 bases to trimming and J lost 3 bases; unmatched junction nucleotides: 3. The CDR3 has 14 residues. Germline V lookup: CDR1 DFQATT, CDR2 SNEGSKA (reference sequence). CDR3 nucleotide sequence: TGCAGTGCTAGAACTAGCGGGAGACTCTACGAGCAGTACTTC. It encodes CSARTSGRLYEQYF.

This clonotype was found a few times. The rearrangement joins TRBV10-3 to TRBJ2-1; 11 positions match TRBD2. Looked up from germline, CDR1 is ENHRY and CDR2 is SYGVKD. This CDR3 spans 17 amino acids. The J segment lost 4 bases and the V segment lost 0 bases, leaving 5 bases of the junction unmatched. CDR3 coding DNA: TGTGCCATCAGTGAGTCGAAGGGACTAGCGGAGTACAATGAGCAGTTCTTC. It translates to CAISESKGLAEYNEQFF.

The table lists this clonotype with a few counts. The chain links TRBV29-1 to TRBJ2-7; 10 bases align to TRBD1. V gave up 3 bases and J gave up 5 bases; unmatched junction bases: 1. In germline, CDR1 is SQVTM, CDR2 ANQGSEA. CDR3 length: 12 amino acids. The CDR3 is CSVETGGNEQYF. In DNA form, the CDR3 reads TGCAGCGTTGAGACAGGGGGCAACGAGCAGTACTTC.

This clonotype has a handful of counts. The chain couples TRBV29-1 to TRBJ2-3; D remains unclear. Deletions cut 4 bases from V and 0 bases from J, with 2 bases between. CDR3 length: 11 amino acids. The V gene's germline CDR1 is SQVTM and CDR2 ANQGSEA. The CDR3 sequence is CSVASTDTQYF. CDR3 sequence (DNA): TGCAGCGTTGCTAGCACAGATACGCAGTATTTT.

V and J are TRBV5-1 and TRBJ1-5; tentatively, D is TRBD1 (5 bases). The CDR3 has 13 amino acids. Germline CDR1 is SGHRS and CDR2 is YFSETQ. The V gene lost 4 bases and the J gene lost 7 bases, with 12 bases spanning the gap. The CDR3 DNA reads as TGCGCCAGCAGCCAAGACAGCGGGCAGCCCCAGCATTTT. Amino acids: CASSQDSGQPQHF.

The V and J genes are TRBV27 and TRBJ2-5; 7 bases agree with TRBD2. The CDR3 runs to 14 residues. Germline V gene lookup returns CDR1 MNHEY and CDR2 SMNVEV (reference sequence). The V and J ends lost 6 bases and 11 bases, in that order; junction bases with no gene match: 15. In DNA, the CDR3 is TGTGCCAGCAGCTCCATGCCGCCGGCGGGAGAGCAGTACTTC. This gives the protein CASSSMPPAGEQYF.

The chain has TRBV11-2 and TRBJ1-1; TRBD1 might be the D (6 bases). In germline, CDR1 is SGHAT, CDR2 FQNNGV. This CDR3 comprises 18 residues. Between the trimmed V and J ends, which lost 4 bases and 3 bases, there was a span of 24 bases. The CDR3 spells CASSSTTEGRGAYTEAFF. The CDR3 nucleotides read TGTGCCAGCAGCTCAACGACAGAGGGTAGGGGGGCTTACACTGAAGCTTTCTTT.

This chain connects TRBV6-5 to TRBJ1-5; 9 nucleotides line up with TRBD1. CDR3 length: 15 residues. V gave up 4 bases and J gave up 3 bases; unmatched junction bases: 4. CDR1 and CDR2 from the germline V gene are MNHEY and SVGAGI. This chain's CDR3 is CASSLGQGFNQPQHF. CDR3 coding DNA: TGTGCCAGCAGTTTGGGACAGGGCTTCAATCAGCCCCAGCATTTT.

The V and J genes are TRBV29-1 and TRBJ2-1; 12 bases line up with TRBD2. CDR3 length: 15 residues. Germline V CDR1 and CDR2: SQVTM, ANQGSEA. For the CDR3, the DNA is TGCAGTGTAACAATGGGGCTAGCGGGAGGGGGTGAGCAGTTCTTC. It yields the protein CSVTMGLAGGGEQFF.

This chain joins TRBV6-2 or TRBV6-3 and TRBJ2-6, with 9 nucleotides matching TRBD2. The V segment lost 2 bases and the J segment 0 bases; nucleotides outside the gene matches: 5. The CDR3 has 18 amino acids. CDR1 MNHEY and CDR2 SVGEGT come from the germline V gene. DNA of the CDR3: TGTGCCAGCAGTTACAAGTTAGCGGGAGACTCTGGGGCCAACGTCCTGACTTTC. Translated: CASSYKLAGDSGANVLTF.

V and J are TRBV18 and TRBJ2-5, with TRBD2 identical over 15 bases. The germline V gene has CDR1 KGHSH and CDR2 LQKENI. After removal of 2 bases from V and 11 bases from J, the junction contained 15 bases not matched to a gene. This CDR3 is 18 amino acids long. Written as DNA, the CDR3 is TGTGCCAGCTCACCATTCCCGGCCGGGACTAGCGGGAGGAATGAGCAGTACTTC. Translated, it gives CASSPFPAGTSGRNEQYF.

The gene calls are TRBV29-1 and TRBJ2-1, with 8 bases matching TRBD1. The CDR3 covers 13 residues. Trimming cost V 6 bases and J 6 bases; bases outside gene matches: 7. Germline V lookup: CDR1 SQVTM, CDR2 ANQGSEA. CDR3 residues: CSVRQGTCNEQFF. CDR3 nucleotide sequence: TGCAGCGTCCGACAGGGGACCTGCAATGAGCAGTTCTTC.

J is TRBJ2-5 and V is TRBV4-1; D not resolved. CDR3 length: 15 residues. Trimming took off 0 bases at V and 4 bases at J, with 12 bases between the two ends. Germline V gene data show CDR1 as MGHRA and CDR2 as YSYEKL. The CDR3 loop reads CASSQDFSIPETQYF. DNA for the CDR3: TGCGCCAGCAGCCAAGACTTCTCGATCCCAGAGACCCAGTACTTC.

V and J are TRBV29-1 and TRBJ2-4, with no clear D. The J call is in doubt because the DNA end fits TRBJ2-5 better. This CDR3 spans 13 amino acids. Germline CDR1 reads SQVTM; CDR2 reads ANQGSEA. The CDR3 region is CSVHGRLQETQYF. The CDR3 region has the DNA TGCAGCGTCCACGGGCGGCTCCAAGAGACCCAGTACTTC.

V and J are TRBV7-3 and TRBJ2-7, with 9 bases matching TRBD2. CDR1 SGHTA and CDR2 FQGTGA come from the germline V gene. CDR3 length equals 18 residues. The V and J ends lost 5 bases and 0 bases, in that order; junction bases with no gene match: 14. The CDR3 is CASSPKAIAGAVSYEQYF. The CDR3 DNA sequence: TGTGCCAGCAGCCCAAAGGCCATAGCGGGGGCCGTCTCCTACGAGCAGTACTTC.

This chain uses TRBV2 with TRBJ2-5; D not resolved. The CDR3 sequence is 12 residues long. Germline CDR1 is SNHLY and CDR2 is FYNNEI. With 7 bases removed from V and 4 bases from J, the gap between germline ends came to 10 bases. CDR3 in DNA: TGTGCCAGCACCCGCCGACTAGAGACCCAGTACTTC. Translating it yields CASTRRLETQYF.

The CDR3 sequence is CASSSLTSGISYNEQYF. CDR3 in DNA: TGCGCCAGCAGCTCCCTGACTAGCGGGATCTCCTACAATGAGCAGTACTTC. J is TRBJ2-1 and V is TRBV5-1; 11 bases fit TRBD2. The last part of the DNA fits TRBJ2-7 better; the J call may be wrong. Germline CDR1 SGHRS, CDR2 YFSETQ. The CDR3 length is 17 residues.

V and J are TRBV29-1 and TRBJ1-6; the D is unclear. CDR1 and CDR2 (germline): SQVTM, ANQGSEA. Trimming removed 0 bases from V and 10 bases from J, with 10 bases in between. The length of the CDR3 is 13 residues. CDR3 DNA sequence: TGCAGCGTTGAAGATCGGGCTGGATCACCCCTCCACTTT. It translates to CSVEDRAGSPLHF.

The rearrangement joins TRBV6-5 to TRBJ2-1, with D tentatively TRBD1 (6 bases). CDR1 is MNHEY and CDR2 is SVGAGI in the germline V gene. V was pared by 2 bases and J by 10 bases, with 21 bases between. CDR3 length: 16 residues. CDR3 protein: CASSYPRTGSWGEQFF. The CDR3 region has the DNA TGTGCCAGCAGTTACCCCCGAACAGGGTCCTGGGGGGAGCAGTTCTTC.

V gene TRBV12-5 combines with J gene TRBJ2-4, with TRBD1 as a possible D gene (5 bases). The end of the DNA fits TRBJ2-7 better, so the J call may be wrong. Germline V CDR1 and CDR2: LGHNT, FRNRAP. This CDR3 has 19 residues. CDR3 in amino acids: CASGLVTGEWAVTTYEQYF. For the CDR3, the DNA is TGTGCTAGTGGTTTGGTTACAGGCGAATGGGCCGTAACGACCTACGAGCAGTACTTC.

The gene calls are TRBV4-1 and TRBJ1-1; possible D gene TRBD1, 5 bases. This CDR3 is 15 amino acids long. From germline, CDR1 is MGHRA and CDR2 YSYEKL. V gave up 5 bases and J gave up 0 bases, with 13 bases separating them. CDR3: CASSGGAFMNTEAFF. CDR3 nucleotide sequence: TGCGCCAGCAGCGGCGGGGCCTTCATGAACACTGAAGCTTTCTTT.

This CDR3 is CASSSARALGTEAFF. The CDR3 DNA sequence: TGTGCCAGCAGCTCAGCCCGGGCCCTGGGCACTGAAGCTTTCTTT. This chain links TRBV14 with TRBJ1-1; no clear D gene. The CDR3 has 15 residues. Trimming pared 5 bases from V and 4 bases from J, leaving 17 bases between. CDR1 and CDR2 (germline): SGHDN, FVKESK.

This clonotype showed up just a few times. The rearrangement links TRBV20-1 to TRBJ2-5; D call uncertain. Germline CDR1 and CDR2: DFQATT and SNEGSKA (reference sequence). V was clipped by 0 bases and J by 5 bases, with 4 bases between them. This CDR3 is 11 amino acids long. Written as DNA, the CDR3 is TGCAGTGCTAGAGAGGTGGAGACCCAGTACTTC. This translates into CSAREVETQYF.

This rearrangement joins TRBV3-1 to TRBJ2-3; 13 bases are a match to TRBD2. The J segment lost 8 bases and the V segment lost 4 bases, leaving 12 bases of the junction unmatched. Germline V lookup: CDR1 LGHDT, CDR2 YNNKEL (reference sequence). CDR3 length: 17 amino acids. Here the CDR3 DNA reads TGTGCCAGCAGCCCCCCTTCGAGGACTAGCGGGGGTGGTACGCAGTATTTT. Its protein is CASSPPSRTSGGGTQYF.

Remarks on this clonotype: A much bigger clone sits one base away, suggesting this may be a read error. The chain combines TRBV5-1 with TRBJ2-6; D gene ambiguous. CDR1 SGHRS and CDR2 YFSETQ come from the germline V gene. The CDR3 loop spans 16 amino acids. The V and J ends lost 0 bases and 0 bases respectively, with 7 bases between them. DNA for the CDR3: TGCGCCAGCAGCTTGGCCGAGAGCTCTGGGGCCAACGTCCTGACTTTC. Translated: CASSLAESSGANVLTF.

The V and J genes are TRBV6-4 and TRBJ2-5; D ambiguous. V was trimmed by 2 bases and J by 11 bases, leaving 24 bases between them. This CDR3 is 16 amino acids long. Germline values: CDR1 MRHNA, CDR2 SNTAGT. CDR3 region: CASSDRDSPLRNEQYF. The CDR3 DNA sequence: TGTGCCAGCAGTGACAGAGACTCGCCTCTACGGAATGAGCAGTACTTC.

The chain is built from TRBV2 and TRBJ2-7; a possible D gene is TRBD2 (5 bases). Trimming took off 4 bases at V and 3 bases at J, with 19 bases between the two ends. The germline V gene has CDR1 SNHLY and CDR2 FYNNEI. This CDR3 contains 16 residues. CDR3 amino acids: CASSAEVWGSGYEQYF. DNA of the CDR3: TGTGCCAGCAGTGCGGAGGTTTGGGGATCCGGCTACGAGCAGTACTTC.

CDR3: CSVVKTGGSIGTEAFF. The CDR3 nucleotides are TGCAGCGTTGTTAAGACAGGGGGCTCTATCGGGACTGAAGCTTTCTTT. The V and J genes are TRBV29-1 and TRBJ1-1; 10 bases map to TRBD1. This CDR3 comprises 16 residues. The V and J ends lost 4 bases and 5 bases, in that order; junction bases with no gene match: 13. Germline CDR1 SQVTM, CDR2 ANQGSEA. Together with reference TRBV29-1 and TRBJ1-1, the CDR3 gives the full variable domain: SAVISQKPSRDICQRGTSLTIQCQVDSQVTMMFWYRQQPGQSLTLIATANQGSEATYESGFVIDKFPISRPNLTFSTLTVSNMSPEDSSIYLCSVVKTGGSIGTEAFFGQGTRLTVV.

This chain links TRBV6-6 with TRBJ1-1, with D unresolved. The CDR3 runs 14 residues. The V and J ends lost 2 bases and 4 bases respectively, with 11 bases between them. In germline, CDR1 is MNHNY, CDR2 SVGAGI (reference sequence). The CDR3 region is CASSYRVMSTEAFF. DNA for the CDR3: TGTGCCAGCAGTTACAGGGTCATGAGCACTGAAGCTTTCTTT.

CDR3 sequence: CSARDRTSVNIQYF. CDR3 coding DNA: TGCAGTGCTAGGGATAGGACTAGCGTAAACATTCAGTACTTC. The J gene is TRBJ2-4, the V gene TRBV20-1; 9 bases agree with TRBD2. CDR1 is DFQATT, CDR2 SNEGSKA, per germline (reference sequence). J gave up 6 bases and V 3 bases, and 6 bases lay outside the gene matches. The CDR3 is 14 residues long.